These T cell receptor beta chains were read from a single sample in a study of blood T cell repertoires in COVID-19. Sequencing used immunoSEQ multiplex PCR; TCRdb keeps in-frame clones, though not all of them. The table lists 200,000 or so clones, 70% to 85% of them singletons. The sample taken for sequencing was peripheral blood. Receptor source: a woman aged 30 to 39 with acute or convalescent COVID-19. CDR3s include the opening cysteine and the closing phenylalanine or tryptophan. The D gene is left open where the match is weak.

V: TRBV28; D: NA; J: TRBJ1-2; CDR3: CASSYQQEITNYGYTF; DNA: TGTGCCAGCAGTTATCAACAGGAGATAACTAACTATGGCTACACCTTC
V: TRBV27; D: NA; J: TRBJ2-5; CDR3: CASSPPGGDLQETQYF; DNA: TGTGCCAGCAGTCCACCCGGCGGGGACCTCCAAGAGACCCAGTACTTC
V: TRBV2; D: NA; J: TRBJ1-2; CDR3: CASREGWDYGYTF; DNA: TGTGCATCGAGGGAGGGGTGGGACTATGGCTACACCTTC
V: TRBV19; D: TRBD2; J: TRBJ2-7; CDR3: CASSIKHKMAGGPGEQYF; DNA: TGTGCCAGTAGTATAAAACACAAAATGGCGGGAGGGCCCGGCGAGCAGTACTTC
V: TRBV7-9; D: NA; J: TRBJ1-2; CDR3: CASSSQGGDHGYTF; DNA: TGTGCCAGCAGCTCCCAGGGAGGGGACCACGGCTACACCTTC
V: TRBV11-2; D: TRBD2; J: TRBJ2-3; CDR3: CASSLETSGRVDTQYF; DNA: TGTGCCAGCAGCTTAGAAACTAGCGGGAGGGTTGATACGCAGTATTTT
V: TRBV10-2; D: NA; J: TRBJ1-6; CDR3: CASRASLSYNSPLHF; DNA: TGCGCCAGCAGAGCAAGCCTCTCCTATAATTCACCCCTCCACTTT
V: TRBV29-1; D: NA; J: TRBJ1-1; CDR3: CSVQPQGPTEAFF; DNA: TGCAGCGTTCAACCGCAGGGGCCCACTGAAGCTTTCTTT
V: TRBV15; D: NA; J: TRBJ1-4; CDR3: CATSRVGTVEEKLFF; DNA: TGTGCCACCAGCAGAGTCGGGACTGTCGAGGAAAAACTGTTTTTT
V: TRBV7-8; D: NA; J: TRBJ1-1; CDR3: CASSLQGLGTEAFF; DNA: TGTGCCAGCAGTTTACAGGGCCTGGGCACTGAAGCTTTCTTT